This T cell receptor (beta chain) derives from a study of blood T cells in healthy people across ages. Alongside a J-beta primer mix, a sample-barcoded 5' primer served in a second PCR lasting about 7 to 11 cycles. Using its own MiXCR run on the 5' RACE reads, TCRdb lists one record per CDR3 protein. Among roughly 860,000 distinct CDR3 sequences listed, roughly 60% were seen once. The CDR3 sequence is 15 residues long. Germline V gene lookup returns CDR1 LGHDT and CDR2 YNNKEL (reference sequence). Trimming removed 2 bases at V and 6 bases at J, with 16 bases between. Sequenced sample: blood. The receptor was isolated from a man in his thirties or forties in good health. The gene calls are TRBV3-1 and TRBJ1-1, with D perhaps matching TRBD1 (6 bases). This CDR3 is CASSQFGGAESEAFF. The DNA for the CDR3 is TGTGCCAGCAGCCAATTCGGGGGCGCGGAATCTGAAGCTTTCTTT. Together with reference TRBV3-1 and TRBJ1-1, the CDR3 gives the full variable domain: DTAVSQTPKYLVTQMGNDKSIKCEQNLGHDTMYWYKQDSKKFLKIMFSYNNKELIINETVPNRFSPKSPDKAHLNLHINSLELGDSAVYFCASSQFGGAESEAFFGQGTRLTVV.